Listed below are T cell receptor beta chains from one sample, sequenced in a study of neoadjuvant anti-PD-1 for oral cavity cancer. TCRdb's table, derived via immunoSEQ multiplex PCR, lists solely in-frame clones and lacks some. This table has roughly 40,000 clones, about 77% appearing once. Sequencing was performed on PBMCs, taken after nivolumab (anti-PD-1) treatment. Receptor source: a person between 40 and 80 years old with oral cavity squamous cell carcinoma. Both conserved end residues are part of each CDR3. D genes are given only for firm matches. Clone size appears in some rows only: once, few, many, or a class for an expanded clone.

j_call clone_size v_call d_call cdr3_aa cdr3_nt
TRBJ2-1 . TRBV4-2 TRBD2 CASSQEGLAGGNEQFF TGTGCCAGCAGCCAAGAGGGACTAGCGGGAGGGAATGAGCAGTTCTTC
TRBJ2-2 . TRBV11-2 . CASSLDSGLNTGELFF TGTGCCAGCAGCTTAGATTCTGGACTGAACACCGGGGAGCTGTTTTTT
TRBJ2-5 . TRBV6-1 . CASSEATETQYF TGTGCCAGCAGTGAAGCTACCGAGACCCAGTACTTC
TRBJ1-2 . TRBV6-5 TRBD1 CASSTGTGTYGYTF TGTGCCAGCAGTACCGGGACAGGGACCTATGGCTACACCTTC
TRBJ1-2 few TRBV6-6 . CASRAPLLADNYGYTF TGTGCCAGCAGGGCCCCTTTATTGGCTGATAACTATGGCTACACCTTC
TRBJ1-1 many TRBV4-1 TRBD1 CASSQEGDRANTEAFF TGCGCCAGCAGCCAAGAAGGGGACAGGGCGAACACTGAAGCTTTCTTT
TRBJ1-2 . TRBV7-8 . CASSLGHLPNYGYTF TGTGCCAGCAGCTTAGGGCACCTACCGAACTATGGCTACACCTTC
TRBJ1-1 few TRBV19 . CASTQSGTLRTTFF TGTGCCAGTACCCAATCCGGGACCCTTAGGACAACTTTCTTT
TRBJ2-3 . TRBV5-1 TRBD2 CASSLRTSGANTDTQYF TGCGCCAGCAGCTTGAGGACCAGCGGGGCTAACACAGATACGCAGTATTTT
TRBJ2-5 few TRBV9 TRBD1 CASSSPRDRVGQETQYF TGTGCCAGCAGCTCCCCGCGGGACAGGGTTGGCCAAGAGACCCAGTACTTC
TRBJ2-1 . TRBV5-1 . CASSLVMDSEQFF TGCGCCAGCAGCTTGGTGATGGACAGCGAGCAGTTCTTC
TRBJ1-1 . TRBV19 . CASSIVKGGTEAFF TGTGCCAGTAGTATAGTCAAGGGCGGCACTGAAGCTTTCTTT
TRBJ1-2 . TRBV19 TRBD1 CASSLTGDYGYTF TGTGCCAGTAGTTTGACAGGGGATTATGGCTACACCTTC
TRBJ1-4 . TRBV6-1 . CASSGGGRGNEKLFF TGTGCCAGCAGTGGAGGGGGGCGGGGGAATGAAAAACTGTTTTTT
TRBJ2-1 . TRBV30 TRBD2 CAWTLLTGGRSEQFF TGTGCCTGGACCCTTCTTACGGGAGGGAGGAGTGAGCAGTTCTTC
TRBJ1-2 . TRBV6-5 TRBD1 CASSYSRGQLSGYTF TGTGCCAGCAGTTACTCGAGGGGACAGCTTAGCGGCTACACCTTC
TRBJ2-5 . TRBV28 TRBD1 CASRSTGGETQYF TGTGCCAGCAGATCTACAGGGGGAGAGACCCAGTACTTC
TRBJ1-1 . TRBV5-6 . CASSLGQVKGAFF TGTGCCAGCAGCTTGGGACAGGTGAAGGGAGCTTTCTTT